These 19 T cell receptor beta chains came from one sample sequenced in a study of CD8 T cells in Susac syndrome (dated by TCRdb to between 2017 and 2020). Library preparation was by the immunoSEQ multiplex PCR assay. RNA was extracted using the RNeasy kit, and roughly 0.5 to 1 ug of the RNA was reverse transcribed with random hexamers. TCRdb reprocessing: public reads trimmed at Q25 with fastp, clones called with MiXCR, in-frame beta chains kept. A single entry per CDR3 protein holds the most common genes and DNA from its merged rows. Across this sample there are 150,000 to 200,000 distinct CDR3 sequences, with 93% seen only once. Of the sample, just over 0.13% falls within the top ten clones. The specimen was CD4+ T cells from PBMCs. Receptors originate from a human donor in good health.

The CDR3: CASSQFLAGDQETQYF. The CDR3 DNA reads as TGTGCCAGCAGCCAATTCCTAGCGGGCGACCAAGAGACCCAGTACTTC. The chain has TRBV3-1 and TRBJ2-5, with 8 positions matching TRBD2. The germline CDR1 and CDR2 sequences are LGHDT and YNNKEL (reference sequence). The CDR3 loop spans 16 amino acids. V gave up 2 bases and J gave up 0 bases; unmatched junction bases: 5.

The chain uses TRBV20-1 and TRBJ1-3, with TRBD1 as a possible D gene (5 bases). Trimming removed 0 bases at V and 3 bases at J, with 12 bases between. CDR3 size: 15 residues. Germline loops: CDR1 DFQATT, CDR2 SNEGSKA (reference sequence). CDR3: CSARDQWGIGNTIYF. In nucleotides, the CDR3 is TGCAGTGCTAGAGATCAGTGGGGGATTGGAAACACCATATATTTT.

This rearrangement joins TRBV29-1 to TRBJ1-2, with TRBD1 as a possible D gene (6 bases). Germline CDR1 is SQVTM and CDR2 is ANQGSEA. CDR3 length: 11 residues. V lost 5 bases and J 10 bases, leaving 14 bases between the germline ends. The CDR3 loop reads CSVRRGDDYTF. Here the CDR3 DNA reads TGCAGCGTTCGCAGGGGTGACGACTACACCTTC.

The J gene is TRBJ1-5, the V gene TRBV19; D gene ambiguous. The CDR3 is 12 residues long. V was shortened by 8 bases and J by 0 bases, with 5 bases between the two germline ends. CDR1 and CDR2 (germline): LNHDA, SQIVND (reference sequence). The CDR3 is CASRGSNQPQHF. Written as DNA, the CDR3 is TGTGCCAGTCGCGGTAGCAATCAGCCCCAGCATTTT.

In its sample, this clonotype was seen once. The gene calls are TRBV30 and TRBJ2-5; D not certain. Germline CDR1 GTSNPN, CDR2 SVGIG (reference sequence). The CDR3 has 13 amino acids. V was shortened by 4 bases and J by 2 bases, with 11 bases between the two germline ends. Here the CDR3 reads CAWTGLMQETQYF. The CDR3 DNA is TGTGCCTGGACCGGCCTTATGCAAGAGACCCAGTACTTC. Complete variable domain (other parts from reference TRBV30 and TRBJ2-5): SQTIHQWPATLVQPVGSPLSLECTVEGTSNPNLYWYRQAAGRGLQLLFYSVGIGQISSEVPQNLSASRPQDRQFILSSKKLLLSDSGFYLCAWTGLMQETQYFGPGTRLLVL.

The rearrangement links TRBV5-1 to TRBJ1-4, with D uncertain. Trimming took 0 bases from V and 7 from J, leaving 10 bases between them. The CDR3 is made up of 14 amino acids. Germline CDR1 is SGHRS and CDR2 is YFSETQ. The CDR3: CASSLVAGSEKLFF. CDR3 sequence (DNA): TGCGCCAGCAGCTTGGTTGCGGGTAGTGAAAAACTGTTTTTT.

In this sample, this clonotype turned up once. The chain combines TRBV4-1 with TRBJ2-7, with 9 bases lining up with TRBD2. The V gene's germline CDR1 is MGHRA and CDR2 YSYEKL. The CDR3 contains 15 residues. The V gene end was trimmed by 4 bases and the J gene end by 2 bases; junction bases not matched to a gene: 6. CDR3 DNA: TGCGCCAGCAGCCGCGGGGGGGGCGGAGCCTACGAGCAGTACTTC. This encodes CASSRGGGGAYEQYF.

The CDR3 DNA sequence: TGTGCCAGCAGTTCCTACACAGGGGATGGTGGCTACACCTTC. Protein sequence: CASSSYTGDGGYTF. V and J are TRBV6-5 and TRBJ1-2; 7 bases fit TRBD1. Germline trimming cut 4 bases from V and 7 bases from J; bases unmatched to any gene: 9. The CDR3 sequence is 14 residues long. CDR1 and CDR2 (germline): MNHEY, SVGAGI.

The J gene is TRBJ1-6, the V gene TRBV18; D unresolved. Looked up from germline, CDR1 is KGHSH and CDR2 is LQKENI. The V end was cut by 3 bases, the J end by 7 bases, with 13 bases between. The CDR3 length is 15 residues. DNA for the CDR3: TGTGCCAGCTCACCGGGGAGCCAAAAAAATTCACCCCTCCACTTT. Amino acids: CASSPGSQKNSPLHF.

This clonotype was seen a single time. The rearrangement joins TRBV4-1 to TRBJ1-1, with D possibly TRBD1 on 5 matching bases. The CDR3 consists of 21 residues. Between the trimmed V and J ends, which lost 3 bases and 0 bases, there was a span of 29 bases. Germline assignment: CDR1 MGHRA and CDR2 YSYEKL. The CDR3 here is CASSHRIPSFAGRGMNTEAFF. Here the CDR3 DNA reads TGCGCCAGCAGCCACAGAATACCATCGTTCGCGGGGCGGGGGATGAACACTGAAGCTTTCTTT.

This clonotype came up once. The rearrangement links TRBV20-1 to TRBJ2-5; 7 bases line up with TRBD2. The CDR3 extends over 14 amino acids. The V segment lost 3 bases and the J segment 1 base; nucleotides outside the gene matches: 5. Germline V gene lookup returns CDR1 DFQATT and CDR2 SNEGSKA (reference sequence). CDR3 sequence reads: CSASGRGIQETQYF. Here the CDR3 DNA reads TGCAGTGCTAGTGGGCGGGGGATCCAAGAGACCCAGTACTTC.

The chain couples TRBV7-9 to TRBJ1-5; weak D call: TRBD1 (5 bases). The CDR3 totals 16 residues. Germline CDR1 reads SEHNR; CDR2 reads FQNEAQ (reference sequence). V was shortened by 4 bases and J by 1 base, with 14 bases between the two germline ends. In DNA form, the CDR3 reads TGTGCCAGCAGCTCAGCCGACAGACTCAGCAATCAGCCCCAGCATTTT. The encoded protein is CASSSADRLSNQPQHF.

The chain joins TRBV7-6 to TRBJ1-6; D gene ambiguous. The CDR3 spans 12 residues. Germline V lookup: CDR1 SGHVS, CDR2 FNYEAQ. V shed 4 bases and J shed 8 bases, with 6 bases lying between them. The CDR3 DNA is TGTGCCAGCAGCTCGACTTATTCACCCCTCCACTTT. Translation gives CASSSTYSPLHF.

This clonotype has a single count. The chain joins TRBV29-1 to TRBJ2-1; 14 bases align to TRBD2. V gave up 4 bases and J gave up 0 bases; unmatched junction bases: 5. This CDR3 has 17 amino acids. Germline V gene lookup returns CDR1 SQVTM and CDR2 ANQGSEA. The CDR3 spells CSVAGLAGVTSYNEQFF. The CDR3 nucleotides are TGCAGCGTTGCGGGACTAGCGGGGGTAACCTCCTACAATGAGCAGTTCTTC.

This clonotype came up once. The rearrangement joins TRBV29-1 to TRBJ2-7, with D possibly being TRBD1 or TRBD2 (5 bases each). In germline, CDR1 is SQVTM, CDR2 ANQGSEA. Trimming removed 4 bases from V and 5 bases from J, with 15 bases in between. There are 13 residues in the CDR3. The chain's CDR3 is CSVVGVVGDEQYF. CDR3 nucleotides: TGCAGCGTTGTGGGGGTCGTGGGAGACGAGCAGTACTTC.

This rearrangement joins TRBV5-1 to TRBJ2-1; TRBD1 matches at 11 bases. The V and J ends lost 4 bases and 5 bases, in that order; junction bases with no gene match: 8. The germline V gene encodes CDR1 SGHRS and CDR2 YFSETQ. CDR3 length equals 16 residues. The CDR3 loop reads CASSPLAGQGDNEQFF. CDR3 nucleotide sequence: TGCGCCAGCAGCCCCTTGGCGGGACAGGGGGACAATGAGCAGTTCTTC. The full variable domain, with the rest looked up from reference TRBV5-1 and TRBJ2-1, is KAGVTQTPRYLIKTRGQQVTLSCSPISGHRSVSWYQQTPGQGLQFLFEYFSETQRNKGNFPGRFSGRQFSNSRSEMNVSTLELGDSALYLCASSPLAGQGDNEQFFGPGTRLTVL.

The chain joins TRBV6-1 to TRBJ1-3; 9 positions agree with TRBD1. Germline V gene lookup returns CDR1 MNHNS and CDR2 SASEGT. The V and J ends lost 6 bases and 2 bases, in that order; junction bases with no gene match: 11. This CDR3 is 17 amino acids long. The CDR3 coding sequence is TGTGCCAGCAGACGCTTAGACAGGGGGTTCGCTGGAAACACCATATATTTT. Its translation: CASRRLDRGFAGNTIYF.

The J gene is TRBJ1-6, the V gene TRBV29-1; possible D gene TRBD1, 6 bases. Trimming removed 7 bases from V and 7 bases from J, with 14 bases in between. Per germline, CDR1 SQVTM and CDR2 ANQGSEA. CDR3 length equals 13 residues. CDR3 coding DNA: TGCAGCGCCCAGGGGATAGGCAATTCACCCCTCCACTTT. Its protein is CSAQGIGNSPLHF.

V and J are TRBV12-3 or TRBV12-4 and TRBJ2-7; a possible D gene is TRBD2 (5 bases). V was cut by 3 bases and J by 6 bases, with 6 bases left in between. This CDR3 comprises 11 residues. The CDR3 loop reads CASSFRGEQYF. The CDR3 nucleotides read TGTGCCAGCAGTTTTCGGGGCGAGCAGTACTTC.